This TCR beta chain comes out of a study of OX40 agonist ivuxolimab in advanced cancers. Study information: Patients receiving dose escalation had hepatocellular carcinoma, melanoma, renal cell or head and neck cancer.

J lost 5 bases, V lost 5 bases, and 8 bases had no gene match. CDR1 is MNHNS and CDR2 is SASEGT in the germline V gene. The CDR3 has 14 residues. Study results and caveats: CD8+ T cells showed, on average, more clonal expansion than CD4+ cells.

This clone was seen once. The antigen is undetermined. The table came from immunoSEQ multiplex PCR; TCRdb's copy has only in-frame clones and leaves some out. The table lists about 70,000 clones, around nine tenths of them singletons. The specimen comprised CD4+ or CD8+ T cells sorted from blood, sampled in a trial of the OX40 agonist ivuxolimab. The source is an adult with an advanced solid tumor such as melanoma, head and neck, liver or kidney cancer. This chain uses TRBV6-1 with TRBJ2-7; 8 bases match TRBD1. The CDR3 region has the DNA TGTGCCAGCAGTCTACCAGGGGGCGCGGACGAGCAGTACTTC. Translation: CASSLPGGADEQYF.